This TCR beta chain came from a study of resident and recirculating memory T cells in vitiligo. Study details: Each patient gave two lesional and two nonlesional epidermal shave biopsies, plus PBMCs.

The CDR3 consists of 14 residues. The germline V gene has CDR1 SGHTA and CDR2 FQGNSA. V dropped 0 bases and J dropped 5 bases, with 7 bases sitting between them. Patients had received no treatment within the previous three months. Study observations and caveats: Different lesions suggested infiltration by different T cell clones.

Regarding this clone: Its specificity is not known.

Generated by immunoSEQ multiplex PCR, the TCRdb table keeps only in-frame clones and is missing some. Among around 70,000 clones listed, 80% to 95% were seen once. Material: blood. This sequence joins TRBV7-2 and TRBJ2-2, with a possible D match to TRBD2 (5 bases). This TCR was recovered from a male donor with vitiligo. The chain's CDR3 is CASSLASGTGELFF. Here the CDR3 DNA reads TGTGCCAGCAGCTTAGCCTCGGGGACCGGGGAGCTGTTTTTT. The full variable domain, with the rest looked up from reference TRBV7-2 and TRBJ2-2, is GAGVSQSPSNKVTEKGKDVELRCDPISGHTALYWYRQSLGQGLEFLIYFQGNSAPDKSGLPSDRFSAERTGGSVSTLTIQRTQQEDSAVYLCASSLASGTGELFFGEGSRLTVL.